These 11 T cell receptor beta chains were sequenced from one sample in a study of T cells in Graves' hyperthyroidism and ophthalmopathy. Amplification of TCR beta CDR3 regions was performed using RNA transcripts as template. HTBI primers were used for first-round RT-PCR of the TCR CDR3. Using its own MiXCR run on the multiplex PCR reads, TCRdb lists one record per CDR3 protein. Of about 260,000 distinct CDR3 sequences listed, over 20% are singletons. Sequencing input: blood. The receptors come from a man in his thirties or forties with Graves' ophthalmopathy.

Ten or more counts support this clonotype. The chain couples TRBV3-1 to TRBJ2-1, with 15 bases lining up with TRBD2. J lost 7 bases, V lost 4 bases, and 5 bases had no gene match. CDR3 length: 16 residues. Per germline, CDR1 LGHDT and CDR2 YNNKEL (reference sequence). The CDR3 sequence: CASSLGLAGGGNEQFF. In nucleotides, the CDR3 is TGTGCCAGCAGCCTCGGACTAGCGGGAGGGGGAAATGAGCAGTTCTTC.

This sequence joins TRBV18 and TRBJ2-5, with D perhaps TRBD2 (6 bases). V was clipped by 3 bases and J by 5 bases, with 10 bases between them. The V gene's germline CDR1 is KGHSH and CDR2 LQKENI. This CDR3 region has 13 residues. The CDR3: CASSPGRRETQYF. CDR3 coding DNA: TGTGCCAGCTCACCGGGGAGGAGGGAGACCCAGTACTTC. The full variable domain, its missing parts supplied by reference TRBV18 and TRBJ2-5, is NAGVMQNPRHLVRRRGQEARLRCSPMKGHSHVYWYRQLPEEGLKFMVYLQKENIIDESGMPKERFSAEFPKEGPSILRIQQVVRGDSAAYFCASSPGRRETQYFGPGTRLLVL.

A remark on this clonotype: Since a much larger clone is just one base distant, this may be a read error. The V call is TRBV5-1, the J call TRBJ2-1; TRBD2 might be the D (6 bases). Germline assignment: CDR1 SGHRS and CDR2 YFSETQ. This CDR3 has 15 residues. CDR3 in amino acids: CASSSPGTGYNGQFF. The CDR3 region has the DNA TGCGCCAGCAGCTCCCCCGGGACTGGGTACAATGGGCAGTTCTTC.

This clonotype has a handful of counts. This chain links TRBV20-1 with TRBJ2-7; D gene unclear. The CDR3 totals 12 residues. Deletions cut 6 bases from V and 4 bases from J, with 13 bases between. CDR1 is DFQATT, CDR2 SNEGSKA, per germline (reference sequence). The CDR3 loop is CSATSGEYEQYF. CDR3 DNA: TGCAGTGCCACGTCAGGCGAGTACGAGCAGTACTTC.

A few counts support this clonotype. This rearrangement joins TRBV19 to TRBJ1-2; 7 bases agree with TRBD1. The CDR3 sequence is 14 residues long. Germline loops: CDR1 LNHDA, CDR2 SQIVND (reference sequence). With 4 bases clipped from V and 8 bases from J, the junction kept 10 bases outside the gene matches. The CDR3 DNA reads TGTGCCAGTAGTACTCCGAAGGGGGCGTTCGGCTACACCTTC. Protein product: CASSTPKGAFGYTF.

The V and J genes are TRBV20-1 and TRBJ1-2, with D tentatively TRBD1 (6 bases). Germline CDR1 is DFQATT and CDR2 is SNEGSKA (reference sequence). Trimming pared 4 bases from V and 2 bases from J, leaving 8 bases between. There are 12 residues in the CDR3. CDR3 in DNA: TGCAGTGCTAACCAGGGGAACTATGGCTACACCTTC. This sequence encodes CSANQGNYGYTF.

The chain recombines TRBV14 with TRBJ2-3; D gene ambiguous. Germline-derived CDR1 and CDR2 are SGHDN and FVKESK. The CDR3 loop spans 14 amino acids. V shed 2 bases and J shed 6 bases, with 12 bases lying between them. The CDR3 is CASSQPGKSDTQYF. CDR3 nucleotides: TGTGCCAGCAGCCAACCTGGAAAGTCGGATACGCAGTATTTT. Full variable domain (remainder filled in from reference TRBV14 and TRBJ2-3): EAGVTQFPSHSVIEKGQTVTLRCDPISGHDNLYWYRRVMGKEIKFLLHFVKESKQDESGMPNNRFLAERTGGTYSTLKVQPAELEDSGVYFCASSQPGKSDTQYFGPGTRLTVL.

V usage is TRBV6-5 and J usage is TRBJ2-1, with 7 bases matching TRBD1. The CDR3 consists of 15 residues. With V trimmed by 0 bases and J by 6 bases, 5 bases remained unmatched. In germline, CDR1 is MNHEY, CDR2 SVGAGI. DNA of the CDR3: TGTGCCAGCAGTTACTCGACAGGGACGGGCAATGAGCAGTTCTTC. Translating it yields CASSYSTGTGNEQFF.

This chain connects TRBV5-1 to TRBJ1-4, with 8 bases fitting TRBD1. V gave up 1 base and J gave up 8 bases; unmatched junction bases: 7. CDR1 and CDR2 (germline): SGHRS, YFSETQ. CDR3 length: 15 residues. CDR3 sequence reads: CASSLHPTGGEKLFF. The CDR3 nucleotides read TGCGCCAGCAGCTTGCATCCTACAGGGGGGGAAAAACTGTTTTTT.

As to this clonotype: A single base separates this from a much larger clone, so it may be a read error. The genes are TRBV12-3 or TRBV12-4 and TRBJ1-1, with D tentatively TRBD1 (5 bases). The CDR3 is made up of 12 amino acids. This CDR3 reads CATSTVNTEASF. The CDR3 nucleotides read TGTGCCACCTCGACAGTTAACACTGAAGCTTCCTTT.

This clonotype was seen only a few times. This rearrangement joins TRBV19 to TRBJ2-7; 7 bases map to TRBD1. Germline CDR1 LNHDA, CDR2 SQIVND (reference sequence). This CDR3 spans 17 amino acids. Losses at the gene ends were 1 base for V and 3 bases for J; bases not matched to a gene: 12. CDR3 coding DNA: TGTGCCAGTAGTATAGGGAGACCGGGACAGCCACTCTACGAGCAGTACTTC. The encoded protein is CASSIGRPGQPLYEQYF.